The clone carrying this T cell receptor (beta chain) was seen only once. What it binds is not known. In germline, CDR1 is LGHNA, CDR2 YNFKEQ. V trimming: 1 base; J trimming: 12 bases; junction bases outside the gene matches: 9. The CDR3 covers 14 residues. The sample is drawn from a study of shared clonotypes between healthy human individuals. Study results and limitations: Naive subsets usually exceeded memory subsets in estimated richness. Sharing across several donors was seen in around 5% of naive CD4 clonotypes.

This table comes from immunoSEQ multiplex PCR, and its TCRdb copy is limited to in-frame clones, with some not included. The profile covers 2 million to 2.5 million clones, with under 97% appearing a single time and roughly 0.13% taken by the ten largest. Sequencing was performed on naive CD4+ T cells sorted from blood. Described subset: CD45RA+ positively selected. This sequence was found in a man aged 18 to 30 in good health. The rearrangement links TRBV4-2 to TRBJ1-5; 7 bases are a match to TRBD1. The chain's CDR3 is CASSQGGDSSDQHF. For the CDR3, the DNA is TGTGCCAGCAGCCAAGGTGGGGACAGTTCAGACCAGCATTTT.